The 5 T cell receptor beta chains given below trace back to one sample, sequenced in a study of T cells in Graves' hyperthyroidism and ophthalmopathy. Researchers took RNA transcripts and amplified the TCR beta CDR3 regions from them. The primer set for the first-round RT-PCR of the TCR CDR3 was HTBI. TCRdb itself ran the multiplex PCR reads through MiXCR, one entry per CDR3 protein. Of over 250,000 distinct CDR3 sequences in the sample, less than 30% were seen once. What was sequenced was blood. These receptor sequences come from a man aged 35 to 55 with Graves' hyperthyroidism that later progressed to Graves' ophthalmopathy.

The chain employs TRBV6-1 and TRBJ2-7, with a tentative D call TRBD2 (6 bases). Trimming shortened V by 7 bases and J by 5 bases, and 21 bases separated the two germline ends. This CDR3 spans 15 amino acids. Per the germline V gene, CDR1 is MNHNS and CDR2 is SASEGT. CDR3 in amino acids: CASTQLGTPFHEQYF. In DNA, the CDR3 is TGTGCCAGCACCCAACTGGGGACTCCATTCCACGAGCAGTACTTC.

This clonotype was detected many times. The CDR3 nucleotides read TGTGCCAGCAGCTCCACTAGGGGGAATCTGCCCTACGAGCAGTACTTC. It specifies CASSSTRGNLPYEQYF. This chain links TRBV5-6 with TRBJ2-7; tentative D call: TRBD1 (6 bases). Trimming removed 3 bases at V and 2 bases at J, with 18 bases between. This CDR3 region has 16 residues. Germline CDR1 reads SGHDT; CDR2 reads YYEEEE.

This clonotype was seen a single time. This sequence joins TRBV28 and TRBJ2-7; tentative D call: TRBD2 (6 bases). Germline loops: CDR1 MDHEN, CDR2 SYDVKM. Trimming left V 8 bases short and J 2 bases short, with 16 bases between. The CDR3 has 14 amino acids. This CDR3 is CASVRSGYTYEQYF. CDR3 nucleotides: TGTGCCAGCGTGAGGAGCGGGTATACCTACGAGCAGTACTTC.

The J gene is TRBJ2-7, the V gene TRBV7-6; 10 bases are a match to TRBD2. The V and J ends lost 5 bases and 3 bases, in that order; junction bases with no gene match: 7. From germline, CDR1 is SGHVS and CDR2 FNYEAQ. The CDR3 covers 15 residues. The CDR3, as DNA: TGTGCCAGCAGCGCTTCTAGCGGGAGTAGCTACGAGCAGTACTTC. Residues: CASSASSGSSYEQYF.

The CDR3 is CASSSPPSGKGNIQYF. The DNA of the CDR3 is TGTGCCAGCAGTTCACCCCCCAGCGGGAAGGGAAACATTCAGTACTTC. The genes are TRBV28 and TRBJ2-4; 7 positions agree with TRBD2. V lost 4 bases, J lost 6 bases, and 12 bases stayed unmatched. Germline-derived CDR1 and CDR2 are MDHEN and SYDVKM. The CDR3 length is 16 residues.